This TCR beta chain was sequenced during a study of identical twins. Broader study findings: Invariant MAIT and iNKT cells could partly confound zero-insertion analyses. Interpretation of the results relied on cross-sectional statistical analysis and not on following the same donors.

Only healthy Caucasians were enrolled as donors. This clonotype occurred a few times. The antigen is not known. TCRdb redid the calling of the 5' RACE reads with MiXCR, one entry per CDR3 protein. The sample contains about 690,000 distinct CDR3 sequences, less than 7% of which appear only once. V was shortened by 7 bases and J by 0 bases, with 9 bases between the two germline ends. This CDR3 is built from 13 residues. This receptor was taken from a man younger than 30 in good health. Sequencing was done on a sample of naive T cells sorted from blood. The rearrangement joins TRBV12-3 or TRBV12-4 to TRBJ2-5, with D hard to call. CDR3 coding DNA: TGTGCCAGCACCCCTGACAACCAAGAGACCCAGTACTTC. Amino acids: CASTPDNQETQYF.